This TCR beta chain derives from a study of blood T cells in healthy people across ages. CDR1 and CDR2 (germline): MGHDK, SYGVNS. This CDR3 spans 16 amino acids. As to this clonotype: A junction end diverges from the germline sequence, so it may reflect a read error.

Collection of roughly 9.8 milliliters of peripheral blood was performed for each donor. With a J-beta primer mix and a sample-barcoded 5' primer, a second PCR ran 7 to 11 cycles. Each of the samples gave a minimum of 3 million paired-end reads that contained CDR3. TCRdb analysed the 5' RACE reads with MiXCR anew, one entry per CDR3 protein. The data show about 1.6 million distinct CDR3 sequences, approximately 32% seen once. Sample: blood. The rearrangement uses TRBV25-1 and TRBJ1-2; 7 positions match TRBD1. The TCR sequence derives from a woman in her 30s in good health. CDR3 amino acids: CASSESRTGPSYGHTF. CDR3 in DNA: TGTGCCAGCAGTGAATCAAGGACAGGCCCTTCATATGGCCACACCTTC.